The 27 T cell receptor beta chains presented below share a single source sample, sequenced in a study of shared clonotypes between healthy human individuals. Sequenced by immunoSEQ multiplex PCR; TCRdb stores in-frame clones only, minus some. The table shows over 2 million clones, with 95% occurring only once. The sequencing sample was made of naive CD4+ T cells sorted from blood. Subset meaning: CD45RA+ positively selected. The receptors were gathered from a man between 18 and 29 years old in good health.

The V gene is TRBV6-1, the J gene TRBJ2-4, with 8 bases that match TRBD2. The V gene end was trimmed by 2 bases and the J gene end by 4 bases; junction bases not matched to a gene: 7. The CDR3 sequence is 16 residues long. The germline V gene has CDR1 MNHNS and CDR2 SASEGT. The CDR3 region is CASSEFSTSAKNIQYF. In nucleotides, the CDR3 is TGTGCCAGCAGTGAATTTTCGACTAGCGCGAAAAACATTCAGTACTTC.

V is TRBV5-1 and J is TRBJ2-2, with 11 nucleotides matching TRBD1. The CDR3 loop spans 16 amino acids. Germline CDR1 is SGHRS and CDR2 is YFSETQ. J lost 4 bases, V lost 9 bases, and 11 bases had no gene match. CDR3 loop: CATGQGAWTSTGELFF. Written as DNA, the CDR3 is TGCGCCACCGGACAGGGGGCCTGGACTAGCACCGGGGAGCTGTTTTTT.

The DNA for the CDR3 is TGTGCCGGCTATGGCTACACCTTC. The encoded protein is CAGYGYTF. This rearrangement joins TRBV30 to TRBJ1-2; D unclear. The CDR3 runs 8 residues. Germline V gene lookup returns CDR1 GTSNPN and CDR2 SVGIG (reference sequence). With 8 bases removed from V and 4 bases from J, the gap between germline ends came to 2 bases.

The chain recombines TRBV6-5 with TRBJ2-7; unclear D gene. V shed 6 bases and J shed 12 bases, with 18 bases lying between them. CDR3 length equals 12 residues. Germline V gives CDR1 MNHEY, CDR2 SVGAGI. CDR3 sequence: CASSQDQPIWYF. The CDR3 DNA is TGTGCCAGCAGCCAGGACCAGCCGATCTGGTACTTC.

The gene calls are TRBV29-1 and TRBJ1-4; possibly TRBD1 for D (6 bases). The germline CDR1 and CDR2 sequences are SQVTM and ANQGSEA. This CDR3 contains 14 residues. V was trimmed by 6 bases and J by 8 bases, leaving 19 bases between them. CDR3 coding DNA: TGCAGCGTCCCCACAGGGAAACTCGGGGAAAAACTGTTTTTT. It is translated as CSVPTGKLGEKLFF.

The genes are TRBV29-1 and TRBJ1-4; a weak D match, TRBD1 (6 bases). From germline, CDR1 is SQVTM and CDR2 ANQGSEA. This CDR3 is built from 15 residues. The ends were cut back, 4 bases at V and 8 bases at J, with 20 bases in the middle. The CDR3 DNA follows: TGCAGCGTTGGGGCCGGGACATTTAATGGGGAAAAACTGTTTTTT. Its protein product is CSVGAGTFNGEKLFF.

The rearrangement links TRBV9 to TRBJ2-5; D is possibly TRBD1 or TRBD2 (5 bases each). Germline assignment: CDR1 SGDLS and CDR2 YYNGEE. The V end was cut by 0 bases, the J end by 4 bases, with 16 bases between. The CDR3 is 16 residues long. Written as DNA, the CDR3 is TGTGCCAGCAGCGTAGCGAAGACAGTGGGGGTAGAGACCCAGTACTTC. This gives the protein CASSVAKTVGVETQYF.

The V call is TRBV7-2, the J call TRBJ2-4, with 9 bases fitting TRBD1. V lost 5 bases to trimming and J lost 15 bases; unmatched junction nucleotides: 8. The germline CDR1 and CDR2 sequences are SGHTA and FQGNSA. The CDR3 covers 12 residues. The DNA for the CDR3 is TGTGCCAGCAGCGAAGACCGACAGGGGGTGTACTTC. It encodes CASSEDRQGVYF.

The DNA of the CDR3 is TGCGCCAGCAGCGCCGCTAGCGTATTTATCAATGAGCAGTTCTTC. It encodes CASSAASVFINEQFF. V is TRBV5-1 and J is TRBJ2-1; tentative D call: TRBD2 (6 bases). CDR1 SGHRS and CDR2 YFSETQ come from the germline V gene. V gave up 4 bases and J gave up 6 bases, with 17 bases separating them. This CDR3 is built from 15 residues. The full variable domain, completed using reference TRBV5-1 and TRBJ2-1, is KAGVTQTPRYLIKTRGQQVTLSCSPISGHRSVSWYQQTPGQGLQFLFEYFSETQRNKGNFPGRFSGRQFSNSRSEMNVSTLELGDSALYLCASSAASVFINEQFFGPGTRLTVL.

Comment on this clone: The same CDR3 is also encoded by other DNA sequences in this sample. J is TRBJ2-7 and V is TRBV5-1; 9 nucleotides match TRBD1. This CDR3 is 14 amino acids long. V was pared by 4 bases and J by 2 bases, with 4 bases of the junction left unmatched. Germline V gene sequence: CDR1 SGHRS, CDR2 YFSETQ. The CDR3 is CASSAGQGAYEQYF. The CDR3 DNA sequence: TGCGCCAGCAGCGCGGGACAGGGTGCCTACGAGCAGTACTTC.

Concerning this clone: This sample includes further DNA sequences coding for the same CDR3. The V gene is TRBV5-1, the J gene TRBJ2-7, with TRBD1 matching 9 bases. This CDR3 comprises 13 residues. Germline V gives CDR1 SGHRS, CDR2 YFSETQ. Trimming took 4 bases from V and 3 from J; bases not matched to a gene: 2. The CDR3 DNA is TGCGCCAGCAGCACGGGACAGGGCTACGAGCAGTACTTC. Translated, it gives CASSTGQGYEQYF.

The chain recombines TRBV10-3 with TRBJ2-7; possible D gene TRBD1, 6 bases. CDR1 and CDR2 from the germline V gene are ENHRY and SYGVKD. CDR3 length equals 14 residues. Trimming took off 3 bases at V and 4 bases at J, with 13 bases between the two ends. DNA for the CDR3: TGTGCCATCAGTGATTTCGGGACACTTTACGAGCAGTACTTC. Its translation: CAISDFGTLYEQYF.

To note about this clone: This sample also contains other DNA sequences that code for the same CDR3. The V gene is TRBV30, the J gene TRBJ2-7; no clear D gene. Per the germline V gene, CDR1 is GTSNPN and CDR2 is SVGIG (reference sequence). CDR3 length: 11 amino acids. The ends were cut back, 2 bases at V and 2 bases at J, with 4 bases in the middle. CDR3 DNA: TGTGCCTGGAGTTCTGCCTACGAGCAGTACTTC. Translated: CAWSSAYEQYF.

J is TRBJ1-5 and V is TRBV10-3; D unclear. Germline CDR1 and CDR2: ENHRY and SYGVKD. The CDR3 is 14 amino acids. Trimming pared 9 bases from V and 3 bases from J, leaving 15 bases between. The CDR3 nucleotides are TGTGCCATATCCCGGACTGAGGACAATCAGCCCCAGCATTTT. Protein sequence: CAISRTEDNQPQHF.

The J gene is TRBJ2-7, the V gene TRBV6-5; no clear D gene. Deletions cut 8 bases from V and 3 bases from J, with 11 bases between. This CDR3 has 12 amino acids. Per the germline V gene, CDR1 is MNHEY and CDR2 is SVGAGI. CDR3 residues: CASRRGFYEQYF. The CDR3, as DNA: TGTGCCAGCCGGCGCGGTTTCTACGAGCAGTACTTC.

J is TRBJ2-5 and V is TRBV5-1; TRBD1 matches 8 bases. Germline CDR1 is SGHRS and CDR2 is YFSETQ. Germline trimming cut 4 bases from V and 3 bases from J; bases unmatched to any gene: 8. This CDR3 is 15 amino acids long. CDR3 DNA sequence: TGCGCCAGCAGCGGTCCTGGGACAGGCGAAGAGACCCAGTACTTC. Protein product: CASSGPGTGEETQYF. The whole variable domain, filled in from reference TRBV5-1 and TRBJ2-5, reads KAGVTQTPRYLIKTRGQQVTLSCSPISGHRSVSWYQQTPGQGLQFLFEYFSETQRNKGNFPGRFSGRQFSNSRSEMNVSTLELGDSALYLCASSGPGTGEETQYFGPGTRLLVL.

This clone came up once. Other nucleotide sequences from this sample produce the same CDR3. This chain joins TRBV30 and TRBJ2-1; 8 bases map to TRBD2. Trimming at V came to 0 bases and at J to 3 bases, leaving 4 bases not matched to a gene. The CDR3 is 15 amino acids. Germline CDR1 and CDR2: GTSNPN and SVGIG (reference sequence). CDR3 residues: CAWSVRLAGYNEQFF. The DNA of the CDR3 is TGTGCCTGGAGTGTGCGTCTAGCGGGCTACAATGAGCAGTTCTTC. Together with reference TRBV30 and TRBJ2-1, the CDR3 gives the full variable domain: SQTIHQWPATLVQPVGSPLSLECTVEGTSNPNLYWYRQAAGRGLQLLFYSVGIGQISSEVPQNLSASRPQDRQFILSSKKLLLSDSGFYLCAWSVRLAGYNEQFFGPGTRLTVL.

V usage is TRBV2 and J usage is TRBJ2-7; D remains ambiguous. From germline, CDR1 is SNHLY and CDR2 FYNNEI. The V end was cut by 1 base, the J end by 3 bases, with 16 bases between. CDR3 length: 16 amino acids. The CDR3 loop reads CASSEVPLESHYEQYF. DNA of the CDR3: TGTGCCAGCAGTGAAGTACCTCTGGAGTCTCACTACGAGCAGTACTTC. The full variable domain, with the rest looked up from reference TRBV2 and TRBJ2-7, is EPEVTQTPSHQVTQMGQEVILRCVPISNHLYFYWYRQILGQKVEFLVSFYNNEISEKSEIFDDQFSVERPDGSNFTLKIRSTKLEDSAMYFCASSEVPLESHYEQYFGPGTRLTVT.

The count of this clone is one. The CDR3 reads CASSFPRTPRNTEAFF. The DNA of the CDR3 is TGTGCCAGCAGTTTCCCCAGGACCCCGCGGAACACTGAAGCTTTCTTT. The gene calls are TRBV28 and TRBJ1-1; D is undetermined. The length of the CDR3 is 16 residues. Trimming cost V 3 bases and J 1 base, with 15 bases left between them. The V gene's germline CDR1 is MDHEN and CDR2 SYDVKM.

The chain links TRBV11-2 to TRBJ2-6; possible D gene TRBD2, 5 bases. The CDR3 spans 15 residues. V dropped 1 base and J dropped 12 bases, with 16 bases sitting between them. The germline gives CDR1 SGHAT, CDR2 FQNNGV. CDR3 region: CASSLGRGLPPVLTF. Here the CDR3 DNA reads TGTGCCAGCAGCTTAGGGAGAGGACTCCCCCCCGTCCTGACTTTC.

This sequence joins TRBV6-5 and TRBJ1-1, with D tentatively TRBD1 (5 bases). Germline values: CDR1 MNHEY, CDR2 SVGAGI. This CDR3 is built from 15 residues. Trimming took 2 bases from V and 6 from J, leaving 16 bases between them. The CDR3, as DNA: TGTGCCAGCAGTTACCGGGGCCTTCGGGGGGCTGAAGCTTTCTTT. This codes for CASSYRGLRGAEAFF.

CDR3 region: CASSLTELAGGVREQYF. The CDR3 DNA is TGTGCCAGCAGCTTGACAGAATTAGCGGGAGGGGTACGCGAGCAGTACTTC. This chain connects TRBV11-3 to TRBJ2-7, with 11 bases fitting TRBD2. The V gene end was trimmed by 3 bases and the J gene end by 6 bases; junction bases not matched to a gene: 13. The CDR3 is 17 amino acids. Germline-derived CDR1 and CDR2 are SGHNT and YENEEA.

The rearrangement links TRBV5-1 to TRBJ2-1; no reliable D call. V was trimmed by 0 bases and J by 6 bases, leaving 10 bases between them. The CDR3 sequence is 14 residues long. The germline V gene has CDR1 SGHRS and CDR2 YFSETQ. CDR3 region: CASSLERVGNEQFF. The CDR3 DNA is TGCGCCAGCAGCTTGGAGCGAGTGGGCAATGAGCAGTTCTTC.

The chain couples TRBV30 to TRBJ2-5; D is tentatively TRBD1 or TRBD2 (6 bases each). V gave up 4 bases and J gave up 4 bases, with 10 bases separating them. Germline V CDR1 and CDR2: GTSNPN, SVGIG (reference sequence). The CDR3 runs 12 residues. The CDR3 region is CAWNRGRETQYF. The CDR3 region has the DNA TGTGCCTGGAATCGGGGGCGAGAGACCCAGTACTTC.

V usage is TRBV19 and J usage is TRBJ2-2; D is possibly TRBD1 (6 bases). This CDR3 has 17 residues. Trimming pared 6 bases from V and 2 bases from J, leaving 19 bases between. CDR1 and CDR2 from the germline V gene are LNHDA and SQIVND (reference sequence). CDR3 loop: CASRGFQGSLNTGELFF. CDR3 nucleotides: TGTGCCAGTAGGGGTTTTCAGGGGTCCCTAAACACCGGGGAGCTGTTTTTT.

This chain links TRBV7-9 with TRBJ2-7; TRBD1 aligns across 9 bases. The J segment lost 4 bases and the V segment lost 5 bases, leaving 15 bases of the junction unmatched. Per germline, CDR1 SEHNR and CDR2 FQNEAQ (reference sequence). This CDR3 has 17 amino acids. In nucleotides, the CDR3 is TGTGCCAGCAGCGTTCTCGCGAGCGGGACAGGGTTGTACGAGCAGTACTTC. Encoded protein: CASSVLASGTGLYEQYF. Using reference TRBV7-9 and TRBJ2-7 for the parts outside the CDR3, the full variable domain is DTGVSQNPRHKITKRGQNVTFRCDPISEHNRLYWYRQTLGQGPEFLTYFQNEAQLEKSRLLSDRFSAERPKGSFSTLEIQRTEQGDSAMYLCASSVLASGTGLYEQYFGPGTRLTVT.

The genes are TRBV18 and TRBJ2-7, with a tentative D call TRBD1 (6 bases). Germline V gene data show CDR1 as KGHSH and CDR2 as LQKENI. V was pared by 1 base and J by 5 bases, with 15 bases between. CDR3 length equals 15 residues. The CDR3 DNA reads TGTGCCAGCTCACCACTTGGGGGCATGGGAAACGAGCAGTACTTC. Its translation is CASSPLGGMGNEQYF.